The 5 T cell receptor beta chains given below trace back to one sample, sequenced in a study of T cell changes during pregnancy in multiple sclerosis. Data came from immunoSEQ multiplex PCR; TCRdb stores just in-frame clones and leaves some out. The table includes around 75,000 clones, roughly nine tenths detected once. Material: peripheral blood, obtained in the first trimester of pregnancy. The receptor set was obtained from a female donor in good health, enrolled as a control in a pregnancy study.

Here the CDR3 DNA reads TGTGCCAGCAGTGATAACCAGGGCACAGAAGCTTTCTTT. It encodes CASSDNQGTEAFF. The V and J genes are TRBV6-1 and TRBJ1-1; a weak D match, TRBD1 (5 bases). Germline V lookup: CDR1 MNHNS, CDR2 SASEGT. Trimming stripped 3 bases from V and 8 bases from J, with 13 bases between. This CDR3 comprises 13 residues.

The chain carries TRBV7-8 and TRBJ1-1; the D gene is possibly TRBD1 (6 bases). The germline V and J ends were trimmed by 1 base and 6 bases, with 18 bases remaining between them. In germline, CDR1 is SGHVS, CDR2 FQNEAQ. CDR3 length: 16 residues. This CDR3 is CASSLGGDRRRAEAFF. CDR3 nucleotides: TGTGCCAGCAGCTTAGGAGGCGACAGGAGAAGAGCTGAAGCTTTCTTT.

The V call is TRBV7-2, the J call TRBJ1-5; D unclear. Trimming left V 0 bases short and J 3 bases short, with 6 bases between. CDR1 SGHTA and CDR2 FQGNSA come from the germline V gene. This CDR3 region has 14 residues. CDR3 region: CASSLARHNQPQHF. CDR3 bases: TGTGCCAGCAGCTTAGCGCGCCACAATCAGCCCCAGCATTTT.

The count of this clone is one. The chain recombines TRBV6-4 with TRBJ2-1; possible D gene TRBD1, 5 bases. V lost 3 bases, J lost 10 bases, and 16 bases lay in between. The length of the CDR3 is 14 residues. From germline, CDR1 is MRHNA and CDR2 SNTAGT. The CDR3: CASSDLKGAQEQFF. As DNA, the CDR3 is TGTGCCAGCAGTGATTTAAAAGGGGCCCAAGAGCAGTTCTTC.

The V gene is TRBV18, the J gene TRBJ2-1; 8 nucleotides line up with TRBD1. Germline CDR1 KGHSH, CDR2 LQKENI. V shed 4 bases and J 6 bases; nucleotides not matched to a gene: 2. The CDR3 is 13 residues long. The DNA for the CDR3 is TGTGCCAGCTCACAGACAGGGGCCAATGAGCAGTTCTTC. It specifies CASSQTGANEQFF. Supplemented by reference TRBV18 and TRBJ2-1, the full variable domain reads NAGVMQNPRHLVRRRGQEARLRCSPMKGHSHVYWYRQLPEEGLKFMVYLQKENIIDESGMPKERFSAEFPKEGPSILRIQQVVRGDSAAYFCASSQTGANEQFFGPGTRLTVL.